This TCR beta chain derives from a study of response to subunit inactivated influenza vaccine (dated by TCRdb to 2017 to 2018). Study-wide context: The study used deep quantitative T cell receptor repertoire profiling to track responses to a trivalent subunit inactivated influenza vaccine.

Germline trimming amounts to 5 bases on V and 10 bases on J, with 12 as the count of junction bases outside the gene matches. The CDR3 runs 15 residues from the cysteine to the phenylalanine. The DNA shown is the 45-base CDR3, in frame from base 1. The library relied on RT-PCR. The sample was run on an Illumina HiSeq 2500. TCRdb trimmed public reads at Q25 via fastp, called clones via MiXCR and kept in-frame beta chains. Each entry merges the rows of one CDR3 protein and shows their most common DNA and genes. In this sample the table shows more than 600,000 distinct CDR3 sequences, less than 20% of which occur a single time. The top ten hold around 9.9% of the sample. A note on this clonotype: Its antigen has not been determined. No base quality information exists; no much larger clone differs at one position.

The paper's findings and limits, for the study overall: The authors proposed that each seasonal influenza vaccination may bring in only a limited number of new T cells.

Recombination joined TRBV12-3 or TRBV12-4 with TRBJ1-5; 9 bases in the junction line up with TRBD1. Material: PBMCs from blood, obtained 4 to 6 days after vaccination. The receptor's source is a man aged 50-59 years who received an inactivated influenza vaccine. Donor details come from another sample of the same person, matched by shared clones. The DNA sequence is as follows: TGTGCCAGCAGTAGGACAGGGGCCGGGGTTCTTCCCCAGCATTTT. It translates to CASSRTGAGVLPQHF.